The sequence of this T cell receptor (beta chain) was determined in a study of molecular identifiers for immune sequencing clone quantification. TCRdb passed the PCR reads through MiXCR, listing each CDR3 protein once. The sample consists of about 510,000 distinct CDR3 sequences, about a fifth of them appearing once. This CDR3 comprises 14 residues. Germline CDR1 SEHNR, CDR2 FQNEAQ (reference sequence). The germline V and J ends were trimmed by 4 bases and 4 bases, with 13 bases remaining between them. The sample comprised naive CD8+ T cells from blood, with Jurkat cell RNA spiked in. Subset here: FACS-sorted CD8+CD4-CCR7+CD45RA+ naive T cells. The chain joins TRBV7-9 to TRBJ2-5, with D possibly matching TRBD1 (6 bases). The sequence derives from a human donor in good health. Some libraries in this study had Jurkat cell RNA spiked in. In DNA form, the CDR3 reads TGTGCCAGCAGCTCATCGACAGGACGAGAGACCCAGTACTTC. This encodes CASSSSTGRETQYF.